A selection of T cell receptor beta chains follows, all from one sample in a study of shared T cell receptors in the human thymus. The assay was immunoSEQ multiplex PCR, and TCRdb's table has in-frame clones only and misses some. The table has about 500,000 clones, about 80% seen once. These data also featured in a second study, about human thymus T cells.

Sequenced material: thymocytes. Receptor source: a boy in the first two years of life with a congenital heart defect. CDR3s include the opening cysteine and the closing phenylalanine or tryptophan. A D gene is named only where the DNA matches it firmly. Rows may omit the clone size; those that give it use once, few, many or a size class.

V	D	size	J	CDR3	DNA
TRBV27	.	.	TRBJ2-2	CASSPSTGELFF	TGTGCCAGCAGTCCTAGTACCGGGGAGCTGTTTTTT
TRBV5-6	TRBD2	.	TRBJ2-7	CASSLASGSSSYEQYF	TGTGCCAGCAGCTTGGCTAGCGGATCGAGCTCCTACGAGCAGTACTTC
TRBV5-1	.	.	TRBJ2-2	CASSLEDKWKRDTGELFF	TGCGCCAGCAGCTTGGAAGATAAGTGGAAGCGAGACACCGGGGAGCTGTTTTTT
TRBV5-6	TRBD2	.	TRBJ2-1	CASSWGSGGVVNEQFF	TGTGCCAGCAGCTGGGGGTCGGGGGGAGTGGTTAATGAGCAGTTCTTC
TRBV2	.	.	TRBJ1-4	CASSESRPQGEKLFF	TGTGCCAGCAGTGAAAGTCGACCACAGGGTGAAAAACTGTTTTTT
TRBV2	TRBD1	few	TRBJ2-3	CASSVRQGADTQYF	TGTGCCAGCAGTGTTAGACAGGGGGCAGATACGCAGTATTTT
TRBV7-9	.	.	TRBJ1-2	CASSLEPIWHYGYTF	TGTGCCAGCAGCTTAGAACCGATTTGGCACTATGGCTACACCTTC
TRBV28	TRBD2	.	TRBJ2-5	CASRTSGSKETQYF	TGTGCCAGCCGGACTAGCGGGAGCAAAGAGACCCAGTACTTC
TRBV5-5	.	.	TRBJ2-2	CASSQINTGELFF	TGTGCCAGCAGCCAGATCAACACCGGGGAGCTGTTTTTT
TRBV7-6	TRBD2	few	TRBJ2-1	CASSPSAASGSSDSFRFF	TGTGCCAGCAGCCCTTCGGCGGCTAGCGGGAGTTCCGACTCCTTCAGGTTCTTC
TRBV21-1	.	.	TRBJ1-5	CASSKEGENPFGQPQHF	TGTGCCAGCAGCAAAGAGGGGGAAAATCCTTTCGGCCAGCCCCAGCATTTT
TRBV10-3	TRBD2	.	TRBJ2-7	CAISEFRTSGNNEQYF	TGTGCCATCAGTGAGTTCCGGACTAGCGGGAACAACGAGCAGTACTTC
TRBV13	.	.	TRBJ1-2	CASSLVAADTNYGYTF	TGTGCCAGCAGCTTAGTTGCTGCGGACACTAACTATGGCTACACCTTC
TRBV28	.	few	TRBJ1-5	CASSLRGYELSNQPQHF	TGTGCCAGCAGTTTAAGGGGGTATGAACTGAGCAATCAGCCCCAGCATTTT
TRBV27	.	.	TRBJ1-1	CASRAGYTEAFF	TGTGCCAGCCGGGCAGGGTACACTGAAGCTTTCTTT
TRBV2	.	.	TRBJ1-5	CASSEAGQSNQPQHF	TGTGCCAGCAGTGAAGCAGGACAGAGCAATCAGCCCCAGCATTTT
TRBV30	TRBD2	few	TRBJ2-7	CAWELAGSPKQYF	TGTGCCTGGGAACTAGCGGGCAGCCCCAAGCAGTACTTC
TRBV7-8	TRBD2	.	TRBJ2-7	CASTRGREPDYEQYF	TGTGCCAGCACCCGGGGGAGGGAACCCGACTACGAGCAGTACTTC
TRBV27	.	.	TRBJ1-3	CASSSSGDSGNTIYF	TGTGCCAGCAGTAGTTCCGGGGACTCTGGAAACACCATATATTTT
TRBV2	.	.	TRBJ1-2	CATPLTDYGYTF	TGTGCCACCCCCCTCACAGACTATGGCTACACCTTC
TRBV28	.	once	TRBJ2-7	CASSPYTQTATLYEQYF	TGTGCCAGCAGTCCCTATACCCAAACAGCCACCCTCTACGAGCAGTACTTC
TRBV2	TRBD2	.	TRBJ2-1	CAGEGSSHEQFF	TGTGCCGGGGAGGGCTCGTCGCATGAGCAGTTCTTC
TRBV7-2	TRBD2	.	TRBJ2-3	CASSLTGSSGRDSTDTQYF	TGTGCCAGCAGCTTAACGGGGTCTAGCGGGAGGGATAGCACAGATACGCAGTATTTT
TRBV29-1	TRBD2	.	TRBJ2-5	CSVRYGLAGETQYF	TGCAGCGTTCGATACGGACTAGCTGGTGAGACCCAGTACTTC
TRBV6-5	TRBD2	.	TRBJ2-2	CASRGRVMGELFF	TGTGCCAGCCGGGGGAGGGTTATGGGGGAGCTGTTTTTT
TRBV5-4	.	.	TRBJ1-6	CASSLGQYNSPLHF	TGTGCCAGCAGCTTGGGACAGTATAATTCACCCCTCCACTTT
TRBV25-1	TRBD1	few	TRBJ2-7	CASSEYNPGQAHEQYF	TGTGCCAGCAGTGAATATAATCCGGGACAGGCCCACGAGCAGTACTTC
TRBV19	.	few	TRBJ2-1	CASTPPASRSYNEQFF	TGTGCCAGTACCCCCCCGGCTAGCCGCTCCTACAATGAGCAGTTCTTC
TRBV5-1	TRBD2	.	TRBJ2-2	CASSSPLAGGRGAGELFF	TGCGCCAGCAGCTCCCCCCTAGCGGGAGGGCGGGGCGCCGGGGAGCTGTTTTTT
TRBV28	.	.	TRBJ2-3	CASSLQGKADTQYF	TGTGCCAGCAGTTTACAGGGGAAGGCAGATACGCAGTATTTT
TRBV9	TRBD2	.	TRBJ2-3	CASSVVGGRADTQYF	TGTGCCAGCAGCGTAGTTGGCGGGAGGGCAGATACGCAGTATTTT
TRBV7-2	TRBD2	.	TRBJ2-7	CASSLASSGRNEQYF	TGTGCCAGCAGCTTAGCGTCTAGCGGGAGGAACGAGCAGTACTTC
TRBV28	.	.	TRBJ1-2	CATYSKTGLPGYTF	TGTGCCACTTACTCGAAGACAGGCCTGCCGGGCTACACCTTC
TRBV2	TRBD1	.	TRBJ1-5	CASSGREGQGGQPQHF	TGTGCCAGCAGTGGAAGGGAGGGACAGGGGGGTCAGCCCCAGCATTTT
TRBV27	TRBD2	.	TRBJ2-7	CASSLVAGPYEQYF	TGTGCCAGCAGTTTGGTAGCGGGTCCCTACGAGCAGTACTTC
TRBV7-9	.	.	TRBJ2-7	CASSLAPLTPYEQYF	TGTGCCAGCAGCTTAGCCCCCTTAACTCCCTACGAGCAGTACTTC
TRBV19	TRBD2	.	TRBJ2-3	CASSIASGREDRTDTQYF	TGTGCCAGTAGTATAGCATCCGGGCGGGAGGACCGCACAGATACGCAGTATTTT
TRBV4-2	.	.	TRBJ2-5	CASSPQAQETQYF	TGTGCCAGCAGCCCCCAGGCCCAAGAGACCCAGTACTTC
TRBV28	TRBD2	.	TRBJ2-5	CASSPRTSGRPQETQYF	TGTGCCAGCAGTCCAAGGACTAGCGGGAGGCCCCAAGAGACCCAGTACTTC
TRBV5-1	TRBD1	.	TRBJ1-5	CASSPEGQRNQPQHF	TGCGCCAGCAGCCCCGAGGGACAGCGCAATCAGCCCCAGCATTTT
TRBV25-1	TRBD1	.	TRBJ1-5	CASSHRQGACNQPQHF	TGTGCCAGCAGTCACCGACAGGGGGCCTGTAATCAGCCCCAGCATTTT
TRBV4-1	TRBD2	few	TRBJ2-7	CASSRRIHAGLVHEQYF	TGCGCCAGCAGCCGCCGAATTCATGCCGGACTAGTCCACGAGCAGTACTTC
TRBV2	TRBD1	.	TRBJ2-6	CATETGGLPSGANVLTF	TGTGCCACCGAGACAGGGGGCCTTCCCTCTGGGGCCAACGTCCTGACTTTC
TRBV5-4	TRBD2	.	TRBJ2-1	CASSPETSGTYNEQFF	TGTGCCAGCAGCCCCGAGACTAGCGGGACCTACAATGAGCAGTTCTTC
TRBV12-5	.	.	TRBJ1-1	CASGQAGTEAFF	TGTGCTAGTGGGCAGGCAGGAACTGAAGCTTTCTTT
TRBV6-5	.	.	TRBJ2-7	CASSYGTRREQYF	TGTGCCAGCAGTTACGGTACTAGGCGCGAGCAGTACTTC
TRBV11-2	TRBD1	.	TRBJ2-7	CASSLERRRTGLSYEQYF	TGTGCCAGCAGCTTAGAGAGGCGGAGGACAGGGCTCTCCTACGAGCAGTACTTC
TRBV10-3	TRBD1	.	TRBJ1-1	CAISDSGQLNTEAFF	TGTGCCATCAGTGACTCGGGACAGCTGAACACTGAAGCTTTCTTT
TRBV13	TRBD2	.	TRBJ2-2	CASSPGTTGTSGSMTVKNTGELFF	TGTGCCAGCAGCCCCGGAACGACAGGGACTAGCGGGAGTATGACGGTAAAAAACACCGGGGAGCTGTTTTTT
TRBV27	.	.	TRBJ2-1	CASTKRGSYNEQFF	TGTGCCAGCACCAAACGGGGATCCTACAATGAGCAGTTCTTC
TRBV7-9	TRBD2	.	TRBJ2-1	CASSSGYKAGVIYEQFF	TGTGCCAGCAGTTCAGGGTATAAAGCGGGAGTCATCTATGAGCAGTTCTTC
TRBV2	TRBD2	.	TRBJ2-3	CASSDWLAESHGDTQYF	TGTGCCAGCAGTGACTGGCTAGCGGAGAGCCACGGAGATACGCAGTATTTT
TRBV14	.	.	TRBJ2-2	CASSRNHRAGELFF	TGTGCCAGCAGTCGGAATCACAGGGCCGGGGAGCTGTTTTTT
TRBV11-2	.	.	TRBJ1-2	CASRQVQYGGYTF	TGTGCCAGCCGTCAGGTTCAATACGGTGGCTACACCTTC
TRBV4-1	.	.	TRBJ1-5	CASSLRGHPNQPQHF	TGCGCCAGCAGTCTTCGGGGACACCCGAATCAGCCCCAGCATTTT